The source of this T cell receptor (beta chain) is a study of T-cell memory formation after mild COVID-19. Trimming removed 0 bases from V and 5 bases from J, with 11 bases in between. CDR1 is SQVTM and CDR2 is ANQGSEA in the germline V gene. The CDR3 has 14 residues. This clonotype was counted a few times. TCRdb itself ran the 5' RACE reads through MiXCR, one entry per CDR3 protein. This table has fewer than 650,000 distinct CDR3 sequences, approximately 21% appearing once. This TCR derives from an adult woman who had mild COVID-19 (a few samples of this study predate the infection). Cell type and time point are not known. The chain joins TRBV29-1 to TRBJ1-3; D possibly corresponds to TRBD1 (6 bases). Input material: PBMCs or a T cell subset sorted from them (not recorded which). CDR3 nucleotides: TGCAGCGTTGAAGATATCAGGGGAAGAAACACCATATATTTT. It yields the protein CSVEDIRGRNTIYF.